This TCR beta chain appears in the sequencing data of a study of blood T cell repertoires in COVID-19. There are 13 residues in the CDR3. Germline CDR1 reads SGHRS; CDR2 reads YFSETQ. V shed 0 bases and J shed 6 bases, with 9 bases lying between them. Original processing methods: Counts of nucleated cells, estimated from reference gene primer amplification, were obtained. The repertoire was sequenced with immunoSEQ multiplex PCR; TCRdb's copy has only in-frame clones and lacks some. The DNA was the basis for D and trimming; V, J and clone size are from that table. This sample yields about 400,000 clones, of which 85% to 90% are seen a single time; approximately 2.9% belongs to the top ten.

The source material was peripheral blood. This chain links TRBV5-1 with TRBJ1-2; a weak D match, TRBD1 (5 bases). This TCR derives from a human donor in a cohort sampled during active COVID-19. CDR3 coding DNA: TGCGCCAGCAGCTTGGGACAGAGAAATGGCTACACCTTC. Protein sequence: CASSLGQRNGYTF. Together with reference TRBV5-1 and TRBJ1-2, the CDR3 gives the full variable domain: KAGVTQTPRYLIKTRGQQVTLSCSPISGHRSVSWYQQTPGQGLQFLFEYFSETQRNKGNFPGRFSGRQFSNSRSEMNVSTLELGDSALYLCASSLGQRNGYTFGSGTRLTVV.